A single sample is the source of the 25 T cell receptor beta chains below, sequenced in a study of blood T cell repertoires in COVID-19. Here immunoSEQ multiplex PCR was the method, and the copy in TCRdb shows in-frame clones only, minus some. Of 80,000 to 100,000 clones detected, around two thirds appear once; the ten largest clones hold under 5%. The sample consisted of peripheral blood. All receptors derive from a man aged 65-85 years with COVID-19, enrolled during active disease.

This sequence joins TRBV5-1 and TRBJ1-4; 7 bases map to TRBD1. The CDR3 loop spans 14 amino acids. V was pared by 3 bases and J by 4 bases, with 3 bases of the junction left unmatched. CDR1 and CDR2 (germline): SGHRS, YFSETQ. Here the CDR3 reads CASSWGQLNEKLFF. The CDR3, as DNA: TGCGCCAGCAGCTGGGGACAGCTTAATGAAAAACTGTTTTTT.

This clone was seen a handful of times. The V call is TRBV28, the J call TRBJ1-5; no reliable D call. Deletions cut 3 bases from V and 1 base from J, with 10 bases between. Looked up from germline, CDR1 is MDHEN and CDR2 is SYDVKM. The CDR3 is 15 residues long. The chain's CDR3 is CASSFITQSNQPQHF. CDR3 nucleotides: TGTGCCAGCAGTTTCATCACTCAAAGCAATCAGCCCCAGCATTTT.

A remark on this clone: Mismatch with germline at one junction end may stem from a read error. This chain links TRBV29-1 with TRBJ2-2, with D tentatively TRBD2 (6 bases). Germline CDR1 reads SQVTM; CDR2 reads ANQGSEA. The length of the CDR3 is 14 residues. CDR3 in amino acids: CSPLGRDWYRGAVF. In DNA, the CDR3 is TGCAGCCCCTTGGGGCGGGACTGGTACCGGGGAGCTGTTTTT.

CDR3 sequence: CASSLLLGTDRGYTF. CDR3 DNA sequence: TGCGCCAGCAGCCTTCTCTTAGGGACAGATCGTGGCTACACCTTC. This rearrangement joins TRBV5-1 to TRBJ1-2; 7 bases agree with TRBD1. The CDR3 spans 15 residues. CDR1 is SGHRS and CDR2 is YFSETQ in the germline V gene. Trimming took 4 bases from V and 7 from J; bases not matched to a gene: 13.

The V gene is TRBV30, the J gene TRBJ2-7; TRBD2 is a possible D gene (6 bases). The CDR3 is 14 residues long. CDR1 is GTSNPN, CDR2 SVGIG, per germline (reference sequence). V shed 3 bases and J shed 2 bases, with 14 bases lying between them. DNA of the CDR3: TGTGCCTGGAGGGAGGGCGGGACCCCCTACGAGCAGTACTTC. This gives the protein CAWREGGTPYEQYF.

The chain joins TRBV27 to TRBJ2-1, with a possible D match to TRBD2 (6 bases). The CDR3 loop spans 19 amino acids. V lost 4 bases, J lost 2 bases, and 24 bases lay in between. CDR1 is MNHEY and CDR2 is SMNVEV in the germline V gene (reference sequence). The CDR3 DNA reads as TGTGCCAGCAGTTCTCGTCCTACCTCCGGGACTGCAGCCTACAATGAGCAGTTCTTC. This encodes CASSSRPTSGTAAYNEQFF.

The J gene is TRBJ2-3, the V gene TRBV30; D gene ambiguous. Deletions cut 1 base from V and 2 bases from J, with 13 bases between. The CDR3 sequence is 15 residues long. Germline values: CDR1 GTSNPN, CDR2 SVGIG (reference sequence). CDR3 DNA: TGTGCCTGGAGTGGGGCCAATTCTAACACAGATACGCAGTATTTT. Protein: CAWSGANSNTDTQYF.

V and J are TRBV7-2 and TRBJ2-7, with a tentative D call TRBD1 (5 bases). Trimming pared 5 bases from V and 5 bases from J, leaving 16 bases between. The CDR3 runs to 14 residues. Germline V gives CDR1 SGHTA, CDR2 FQGNSA. The CDR3 is CASSLWSRRDEQYF. For the CDR3, the DNA is TGTGCCAGCAGCCTATGGAGTCGCAGGGACGAGCAGTACTTC.

The DNA of the CDR3 is TGTGCCAGCAGCCCGGGAGGGGTTTGGACTGAAGCTTTCTTT. Protein: CASSPGGVWTEAFF. The rearrangement links TRBV4-2 to TRBJ1-1; D possibly corresponds to TRBD1 (5 bases). CDR3 size: 14 residues. Germline V gene data show CDR1 as LGHNA and CDR2 as YNFKEQ. With 4 bases removed from V and 5 bases from J, the gap between germline ends came to 14 bases.

The chain has TRBV18 and TRBJ2-7; 8 bases match TRBD2. The germline CDR1 and CDR2 sequences are KGHSH and LQKENI. Trimming took 6 bases from V and 3 from J; bases not matched to a gene: 7. This CDR3 region has 14 residues. The CDR3 protein is CASSEGLGFYEQYF. CDR3 nucleotides: TGTGCCAGCTCGGAGGGACTAGGATTCTACGAGCAGTACTTC.

The gene calls are TRBV15 and TRBJ2-1; D is possibly TRBD2 (7 bases). The CDR3 contains 16 residues. Between the trimmed V and J ends, which lost 0 bases and 7 bases, there was a span of 16 bases. The germline V gene has CDR1 LNHNV and CDR2 YYDKDF (reference sequence). In DNA form, the CDR3 reads TGTGCCACCAGCAGAGATCGTGGGGGAGGGGGAAATGAGCAGTTCTTC. It yields the protein CATSRDRGGGGNEQFF.

The genes are TRBV11-3 and TRBJ2-1; no clear D. V shed 5 bases and J shed 0 bases, with 5 bases lying between them. CDR1 and CDR2 from the germline V gene are SGHNT and YENEEA. This CDR3 comprises 13 residues. CDR3 amino acids: CASSPNSYNEQFF. CDR3 coding DNA: TGTGCCAGCAGCCCCAACTCCTACAATGAGCAGTTCTTC.

This clone showed up just once. This chain links TRBV28 with TRBJ2-5, with D possibly matching TRBD2 (6 bases). Trimming removed 5 bases from V and 0 bases from J, with 22 bases in between. The germline V gene encodes CDR1 MDHEN and CDR2 SYDVKM. CDR3 length: 18 amino acids. The CDR3 here is CASSPLDKFGGHQETQYF. The CDR3 nucleotides are TGTGCCAGCAGTCCCCTAGACAAGTTTGGAGGGCACCAAGAGACCCAGTACTTC.

This chain connects TRBV7-2 to TRBJ2-2; 11 bases match TRBD2. CDR3 length: 16 residues. Per germline, CDR1 SGHTA and CDR2 FQGNSA. Losses at the gene ends were 6 bases for V and 6 bases for J; bases not matched to a gene: 9. The CDR3: CASSSLAGVGAGELFF. The CDR3 region has the DNA TGTGCCAGCAGTTCACTAGCGGGAGTAGGGGCCGGGGAGCTGTTTTTT. The variable domain in full, completed from reference TRBV7-2 and TRBJ2-2, reads GAGVSQSPSNKVTEKGKDVELRCDPISGHTALYWYRQSLGQGLEFLIYFQGNSAPDKSGLPSDRFSAERTGGSVSTLTIQRTQQEDSAVYLCASSSLAGVGAGELFFGEGSRLTVL.

The gene calls are TRBV28 and TRBJ2-3; D is perhaps TRBD1 (6 bases). Between the trimmed V and J ends, which lost 5 bases and 2 bases, there was a span of 14 bases. The CDR3 sequence is 15 residues long. The V gene's germline CDR1 is MDHEN and CDR2 SYDVKM. The CDR3 nucleotides are TGTGCCAGCAGTGGGCAGACAGGATACACAGATACGCAGTATTTT. This translates into CASSGQTGYTDTQYF.

CDR3 sequence (DNA): TGTGCCAGCAGCCTTAAGAGACAGGGGATTAATGAAAAACTGTTTTTT. This sequence encodes CASSLKRQGINEKLFF. The rearrangement links TRBV7-8 to TRBJ1-4, with 8 positions matching TRBD1. In germline, CDR1 is SGHVS, CDR2 FQNEAQ. J gave up 4 bases and V 5 bases, and 9 bases lay outside the gene matches. The CDR3 loop spans 16 amino acids.

This clone was seen more than once but under ten times. V gene TRBV3-1 (or the pseudogene TRBV3-2) combines with J gene TRBJ1-1; D is ambiguous. Germline CDR1 reads LGHDT; CDR2 reads YNNKEL (reference sequence). The CDR3 extends over 15 amino acids. V lost 4 bases to trimming and J lost 2 bases, with 14 bases between them. DNA of the CDR3: TGTGCCAGCAGCCCGCACGCCGGTTTAAACACTGAAGCTTTCTTT. It encodes CASSPHAGLNTEAFF.

The rearrangement joins TRBV4-3 to TRBJ1-6; TRBD1 might be the D (6 bases). The CDR3 runs to 15 residues. Trimming pared 1 base from V and 8 bases from J, leaving 12 bases between. CDR1 LGHNA and CDR2 YSLEER come from the germline V gene. The CDR3 sequence: CASSQVTGRHSPLHF. The CDR3 nucleotides read TGCGCCAGCAGCCAAGTTACAGGGCGTCATTCACCCCTCCACTTT.

The rearrangement joins TRBV29-1 to TRBJ2-7, with TRBD2 identical over 7 bases. This CDR3 has 12 residues. CDR1 SQVTM and CDR2 ANQGSEA come from the germline V gene. V was pared by 7 bases and J by 3 bases, with 6 bases of the junction left unmatched. CDR3 loop: CSGVGGDYEQYF. CDR3 nucleotides: TGCAGCGGGGTTGGGGGGGACTACGAGCAGTACTTC.

This clone was found once. The chain carries TRBV10-3 and TRBJ2-7; 8 bases fit TRBD2. This CDR3 has 15 amino acids. Trimming cost V 5 bases and J 6 bases; bases outside gene matches: 12. In germline, CDR1 is ENHRY, CDR2 SYGVKD. CDR3 nucleotide sequence: TGTGCCATCAGTCCCGAGCCGGCGGGGGGAGGCGAGCAGTACTTC. This translates into CAISPEPAGGGEQYF.

The chain couples TRBV11-2 to TRBJ2-4; perhaps TRBD1 as D (5 bases). The CDR3 runs to 16 residues. Trimming shortened V by 3 bases and J by 0 bases, and 12 bases separated the two germline ends. Germline V gives CDR1 SGHAT, CDR2 FQNNGV. CDR3 region: CASSFSDRLAKNIQYF. The CDR3 bases are TGTGCCAGCAGCTTCTCCGACAGATTAGCCAAAAACATTCAGTACTTC.

The genes are TRBV9 and TRBJ2-1; a possible D gene is TRBD1 (6 bases). Trimming stripped 6 bases from V and 0 bases from J, with 13 bases between. From germline, CDR1 is SGDLS and CDR2 YYNGEE. The CDR3 runs 15 residues. For the CDR3, the DNA is TGTGCCAGCACCGCCCAAGGGGGCTCCTACAATGAGCAGTTCTTC. Encoded protein: CASTAQGGSYNEQFF.

The chain is built from TRBV7-2 and TRBJ2-1; 9 bases line up with TRBD1. CDR3 length equals 15 residues. The germline gives CDR1 SGHTA, CDR2 FQGNSA. V shed 5 bases and J 5 bases; nucleotides not matched to a gene: 7. The CDR3 sequence: CASSPGTGRNNEQFF. CDR3 DNA: TGTGCCAGCAGCCCTGGGACAGGGAGGAACAATGAGCAGTTCTTC.

The chain employs TRBV7-2 and TRBJ1-6; D possibly corresponds to TRBD1 (5 bases). Trimming pared 5 bases from V and 4 bases from J, leaving 15 bases between. The germline V gene encodes CDR1 SGHTA and CDR2 FQGNSA. This CDR3 region has 16 residues. CDR3 in DNA: TGTGCCAGCAGCACCACGGGACTGGCATATAATTCACCCCTCCACTTT. It encodes CASSTTGLAYNSPLHF. The whole variable domain, filled in from reference TRBV7-2 and TRBJ1-6, reads GAGVSQSPSNKVTEKGKDVELRCDPISGHTALYWYRQSLGQGLEFLIYFQGNSAPDKSGLPSDRFSAERTGGSVSTLTIQRTQQEDSAVYLCASSTTGLAYNSPLHFGNGTRLTVT.

This chain uses TRBV9 with TRBJ2-5; 15 bases align to TRBD2. The CDR3 spans 17 residues. Germline CDR1 reads SGDLS; CDR2 reads YYNGEE. J lost 5 bases, V lost 3 bases, and 8 bases had no gene match. The CDR3 coding sequence is TGTGCCAGCAGCGAGGGACTAGCGGGAGGTCTGAGGGAGACCCAGTACTTC. This sequence encodes CASSEGLAGGLRETQYF.